Listed below are T cell receptor beta chains from one sample, sequenced in a study of blood T cell repertoires in COVID-19. Assay used: immunoSEQ multiplex PCR; TCRdb lists only in-frame clones, some missing. In the table there are 200,000 to 300,000 clones, around 87% of which are singletons. Source material: PBMCs or T cells enriched from blood (not recorded which). These TCRs come from a woman between 35 and 50 years old with acute COVID-19. CDR3s include the opening cysteine and the closing phenylalanine or tryptophan. Fields, in order: V gene, clone size, D gene, J gene, CDR3 protein, CDR3 DNA. The D gene is left open where the match is weak. The listing skips clone size in some rows; elsewhere it reads once, few, many or a size class.

v_gene: TRBV11-1
abundance: -
d_gene: -
j_gene: TRBJ2-1
CDR3aa: CASSLGASDEQFF
CDR3nt: TGTGCCAGCAGCTTAGGAGCGTCCGATGAGCAGTTCTTC

v_gene: TRBV7-2
abundance: once
d_gene: TRBD2
j_gene: TRBJ2-7
CDR3aa: CASSLVRTSGLYEQYF
CDR3nt: TGTGCCAGCAGCTTAGTGCGGACTAGCGGACTCTACGAGCAGTACTTC

v_gene: TRBV19
abundance: -
d_gene: TRBD2
j_gene: TRBJ2-1
CDR3aa: CASSKGLALNFDEQFF
CDR3nt: TGTGCCAGTAGTAAAGGACTAGCGTTGAATTTTGATGAGCAGTTCTTC

v_gene: TRBV25-1
abundance: -
d_gene: TRBD1
j_gene: TRBJ2-3
CDR3aa: CASSVGQDGDTQYF
CDR3nt: TGTGCCAGCAGTGTAGGACAGGACGGAGATACGCAGTATTTT

v_gene: TRBV5-1
abundance: -
d_gene: TRBD1
j_gene: TRBJ1-1
CDR3aa: CASSHALRTGMTEAFF
CDR3nt: TGCGCCAGCAGCCACGCACTTCGGACAGGGATGACTGAAGCTTTCTTT

v_gene: TRBV6-1
abundance: -
d_gene: -
j_gene: TRBJ2-7
CDR3aa: CASSENSKRYEQYF
CDR3nt: TGTGCCAGCAGTGAAAACAGTAAGCGGTACGAGCAGTACTTC

v_gene: TRBV5-1
abundance: -
d_gene: -
j_gene: TRBJ1-1
CDR3aa: CASSLEIGENTEAFF
CDR3nt: TGCGCCAGCAGCTTGGAAATAGGGGAGAACACTGAAGCTTTCTTT

v_gene: TRBV2
abundance: -
d_gene: -
j_gene: TRBJ2-2
CDR3aa: CASRGGDTGELFF
CDR3nt: TGTGCCAGCAGGGGCGGGGATACCGGGGAGCTGTTTTTT

v_gene: TRBV29-1
abundance: -
d_gene: TRBD1
j_gene: TRBJ1-2
CDR3aa: CSVKTGGDYGYTF
CDR3nt: TGCAGCGTCAAAACAGGGGGGGACTATGGCTACACCTTC

v_gene: TRBV24-1
abundance: -
d_gene: TRBD1
j_gene: TRBJ2-1
CDR3aa: CATSDLKTGGAGEQFF
CDR3nt: TGTGCCACCAGTGACTTGAAAACAGGGGGCGCGGGTGAGCAGTTCTTC

v_gene: TRBV3-1/TRBV3-2
abundance: once
d_gene: -
j_gene: TRBJ2-5
CDR3aa: CASSQFRGQETQYF
CDR3nt: TGTGCCAGCAGCCAGTTCAGGGGACAAGAGACCCAGTACTTC

v_gene: TRBV2
abundance: -
d_gene: TRBD1
j_gene: TRBJ2-2
CDR3aa: CASRTGQGHGELFF
CDR3nt: TGTGCCAGCAGGACAGGACAGGGCCACGGGGAGCTGTTTTTT

v_gene: TRBV3-1/TRBV3-2
abundance: -
d_gene: -
j_gene: TRBJ1-2
CDR3aa: CASSQDGGAFGYTF
CDR3nt: TGTGCCAGCAGCCAAGATGGGGGGGCGTTTGGCTACACCTTC

v_gene: TRBV3-1/TRBV3-2
abundance: -
d_gene: TRBD2
j_gene: TRBJ2-3
CDR3aa: CASSRQREIADTQYF
CDR3nt: TGTGCCAGCAGCCGGCAGCGGGAGATCGCAGATACGCAGTATTTT

v_gene: TRBV25-1
abundance: -
d_gene: TRBD1
j_gene: TRBJ2-7
CDR3aa: CASSEVPKGTVKPEQYF
CDR3nt: TGTGCCAGCAGTGAAGTCCCGAAGGGGACAGTGAAGCCCGAGCAGTACTTC

v_gene: TRBV25-1
abundance: -
d_gene: TRBD2
j_gene: TRBJ2-7
CDR3aa: CASSREAGLNEQYF
CDR3nt: TGTGCCAGCAGTCGGGAGGCAGGGTTGAACGAGCAGTACTTC

v_gene: TRBV21-1
abundance: few
d_gene: -
j_gene: TRBJ2-7
CDR3aa: CASSKVRGDWYEQYF
CDR3nt: TGTGCCAGCAGCAAAGTTCGCGGAGACTGGTACGAGCAGTACTTC

v_gene: TRBV11-2
abundance: -
d_gene: -
j_gene: TRBJ1-5
CDR3aa: CASSLSPGVENQPQHF
CDR3nt: TGTGCCAGCAGCTTATCCCCCGGGGTGGAGAATCAGCCCCAGCATTTT

v_gene: TRBV7-8
abundance: -
d_gene: -
j_gene: TRBJ1-1
CDR3aa: CASSSDTMNTEAFF
CDR3nt: TGTGCCAGCAGCTCGGACACAATGAACACTGAAGCTTTCTTT

v_gene: TRBV6-1
abundance: -
d_gene: TRBD1
j_gene: TRBJ2-7
CDR3aa: CASSDKGQGSSYEQYF
CDR3nt: TGTGCCAGCAGTGATAAAGGACAGGGATCTTCCTACGAGCAGTACTTC

v_gene: TRBV25-1
abundance: -
d_gene: -
j_gene: TRBJ2-7
CDR3aa: CASSDSRYEQYF
CDR3nt: TGTGCCAGCAGTGACAGTCGCTACGAGCAGTACTTC

v_gene: TRBV9
abundance: once
d_gene: TRBD1
j_gene: TRBJ1-4
CDR3aa: CASSAQTDRVNEKLFF
CDR3nt: TGTGCCAGCAGCGCTCAGACGGACAGGGTTAATGAAAAACTGTTTTTT

v_gene: TRBV9
abundance: once
d_gene: TRBD1
j_gene: TRBJ2-7
CDR3aa: CASSGGTGGFYEQYF
CDR3nt: TGTGCCAGCAGCGGAGGGACAGGGGGCTTCTACGAGCAGTACTTC

v_gene: TRBV11-3
abundance: -
d_gene: TRBD1
j_gene: TRBJ2-1
CDR3aa: CASSLGGGHGNEQFF
CDR3nt: TGTGCCAGCAGCTTAGGAGGGGGCCATGGCAATGAGCAGTTCTTC

v_gene: TRBV5-1
abundance: once
d_gene: TRBD2
j_gene: TRBJ2-7
CDR3aa: CASSMGLAGAEQYF
CDR3nt: TGCGCCAGCAGCATGGGACTAGCGGGAGCCGAGCAGTACTTC

v_gene: TRBV10-2
abundance: -
d_gene: -
j_gene: TRBJ1-5
CDR3aa: CASSDFPRTTQPQHF
CDR3nt: TGCGCCAGCAGTGATTTTCCGCGGACTACTCAGCCCCAGCATTTT